The 18 T cell receptor beta chains below come from one sample, sequenced in a study of T cell repertoires in cytomegalovirus infection. Antigens for these TCRs are unknown. TCRdb reprocessed the reads via MiXCR and lists one record per CDR3 protein. The data show around 540,000 distinct CDR3 sequences, around 30% seen once. The sequencing here drew on cultured PBMCs, taken from culture after CMV antigen stimulation. The receptors derive from a human donor in good health (CMV status not recorded). Some clones in this sample may be carry-over from other donors' samples.

A remark on this clonotype: The missing conserved phenylalanine or tryptophan at the end of this CDR3 makes a read error likely. V usage is TRBV7-2 and J usage is TRBJ2-7, with D possibly TRBD1 on 6 matching bases. V was clipped by 5 bases and J by 7 bases, with 12 bases between them. This CDR3 is built from 12 residues. Germline V lookup: CDR1 SGHTA, CDR2 FQGNSA. CDR3 loop: CASSTYREEQYL. In DNA form, the CDR3 reads TGTGCCAGCAGCACATACAGGGAAGAGCAGTACTTG.

This clonotype appeared many times. The chain couples TRBV7-6 to TRBJ2-2; D unresolved. Germline CDR1 is SGHVS and CDR2 is FNYEAQ. Trimming shortened V by 3 bases and J by 5 bases, and 19 bases separated the two germline ends. This CDR3 is 17 amino acids long. CDR3: CASSFLARGPTTGELFF. CDR3 in DNA: TGTGCCAGCAGCTTCTTAGCTCGTGGGCCGACTACCGGGGAGCTGTTTTTT.

CDR3 sequence: CSARKQGNTEAFF. CDR3 coding DNA: TGCAGTGCTAGGAAACAGGGTAACACTGAAGCTTTCTTT. The chain has TRBV20-1 and TRBJ1-1, with D perhaps TRBD1 (6 bases). V was trimmed by 3 bases and J by 2 bases, leaving 10 bases between them. From germline, CDR1 is DFQATT and CDR2 SNEGSKA (reference sequence). The CDR3 totals 13 residues.

The chain links TRBV25-1 to TRBJ1-1, with TRBD1 matching over 7 bases. Trimming took 10 bases from V and 6 from J; bases not matched to a gene: 11. Germline values: CDR1 MGHDK, CDR2 SYGVNS. This CDR3 has 13 residues. The CDR3 region has the DNA TGTGCCACTTCATTTGGGACAGTCCCTGAAGCTTTCTTT. Its translation is CATSFGTVPEAFF.

V gene TRBV20-1 combines with J gene TRBJ2-5, with 12 nucleotides matching TRBD2. The length of the CDR3 is 15 residues. From germline, CDR1 is DFQATT and CDR2 SNEGSKA (reference sequence). The J segment lost 3 bases and the V segment lost 6 bases, leaving 8 bases of the junction unmatched. The CDR3, as DNA: TGCAGTGCGAGGATCGGACTAGCGGGAAAAGAGACCCAGTACTTC. It yields the protein CSARIGLAGKETQYF.

The chain links TRBV5-6 to TRBJ2-3; 8 bases agree with TRBD2. The CDR3 has 17 amino acids. Germline values: CDR1 SGHDT, CDR2 YYEEEE. The ends lost 5 bases at V and 1 base at J; junction bases unmatched: 12. CDR3 sequence reads: CASRGDRLAGGTDTQYF. The CDR3 region has the DNA TGTGCCAGCAGGGGTGACAGGCTAGCGGGCGGCACAGATACGCAGTATTTT.

This chain uses TRBV7-9 with TRBJ1-1, with D unresolved. The CDR3 has 12 residues. V lost 8 bases and J lost 11, with 18 bases in between. CDR1 and CDR2 from the germline V gene are SEHNR and FQNEAQ (reference sequence). The CDR3 protein is CASSYQERDAFF. DNA of the CDR3: TGTGCCAGCTCCTATCAGGAAAGGGATGCTTTCTTT.

This clonotype was seen a few times. V usage is TRBV5-4 and J usage is TRBJ2-7; 7 bases match TRBD2. Trimming at V came to 4 bases and at J to 6 bases, leaving 10 bases not matched to a gene. The CDR3 totals 14 residues. Germline-derived CDR1 and CDR2 are SGHNT and YYREEE (reference sequence). CDR3 coding DNA: TGTGCCAGCAGCCGCGGGAGCGCCTACGGCGAGCAGTACTTC. This gives the protein CASSRGSAYGEQYF.

V usage is TRBV12-3 or TRBV12-4 and J usage is TRBJ1-1, with D unclear. Trimming cost V 3 bases and J 1 base, with 6 bases left between them. The CDR3 length is 13 residues. The CDR3 bases are TGTGCCAGCAGTTTTAAACCGAACACTGAAGCTTTCTTT. This sequence encodes CASSFKPNTEAFF.

This clonotype was picked up a small number of times. The chain combines TRBV7-9 with TRBJ2-2; D unresolved. Germline V CDR1 and CDR2: SEHNR, FQNEAQ (reference sequence). The ends were cut back, 5 bases at V and 10 bases at J, with 14 bases in the middle. The CDR3 consists of 13 residues. The DNA of the CDR3 is TGTGCCAGCAGCCGCGTCGTTGGTGTGGAGCTGTTTTTT. This codes for CASSRVVGVELFF.

The gene calls are TRBV4-1 and TRBJ2-5, with 8 positions matching TRBD2. Unmatched junction bases numbered 13, after V lost 2 bases and J lost 5 bases. The V gene's germline CDR1 is MGHRA and CDR2 YSYEKL. This CDR3 has 17 amino acids. CDR3 in amino acids: CASSQPRTGRASETQYF. CDR3 DNA sequence: TGCGCCAGCAGCCAACCACGGACCGGGAGGGCCTCGGAGACCCAGTACTTC.

The V gene is TRBV3-1, the J gene TRBJ1-4; D gene ambiguous. CDR3 length equals 14 residues. Deletions cut 0 bases from V and 6 bases from J, with 8 bases between. Germline loops: CDR1 LGHDT, CDR2 YNNKEL (reference sequence). CDR3 residues: CASSQESGYEKLFF. In nucleotides, the CDR3 is TGTGCCAGCAGCCAAGAAAGCGGGTATGAAAAACTGTTTTTT.

In this sample, this clonotype turned up a few times. This chain links TRBV14 with TRBJ1-2; D perhaps matches TRBD1 (5 bases). This CDR3 has 15 residues. Germline V lookup: CDR1 SGHDN, CDR2 FVKESK. Trimming shortened V by 3 bases and J by 1 base, and 12 bases separated the two germline ends. The CDR3 loop is CASSHSDRLNYGYTF. CDR3 nucleotides: TGTGCCAGCAGCCACAGCGACAGACTTAACTATGGCTACACCTTC.

This chain links TRBV7-2 with TRBJ2-1; 7 bases fit TRBD2. Looked up from germline, CDR1 is SGHTA and CDR2 is FQGNSA. The CDR3 extends over 15 amino acids. J was trimmed by 6 bases and V by 4 bases; bases with no gene match: 9. Here the CDR3 reads CASSSPWREINEQFF. CDR3 nucleotides: TGTGCCAGCAGCTCTCCTTGGCGGGAGATCAATGAGCAGTTCTTC. The full variable domain, in which reference TRBV7-2 and TRBJ2-1 provide the parts outside the CDR3, is GAGVSQSPSNKVTEKGKDVELRCDPISGHTALYWYRQSLGQGLEFLIYFQGNSAPDKSGLPSDRFSAERTGGSVSTLTIQRTQQEDSAVYLCASSSPWREINEQFFGPGTRLTVL.

The chain recombines TRBV20-1 with TRBJ2-5; 9 bases are a match to TRBD2. Germline values: CDR1 DFQATT, CDR2 SNEGSKA (reference sequence). J lost 2 bases, V lost 6 bases, and 16 bases had no gene match. The CDR3 runs to 17 residues. In nucleotides, the CDR3 is TGCAGTGCAGAGGTAGCGGGAGTAAGAAGGGGACAAGAGACCCAGTACTTC. As protein: CSAEVAGVRRGQETQYF.

This clonotype was picked up a small number of times. The chain has TRBV7-2 and TRBJ2-3, with TRBD2 identical over 8 bases. The germline gives CDR1 SGHTA, CDR2 FQGNSA. The CDR3 has 16 residues. J gave up 4 bases and V 1 base, and 7 bases lay outside the gene matches. The CDR3 region has the DNA TGTGCCAGCAGCTTAGTTCCCGGGAGGGTTTCAGATACGCAGTATTTT. This gives the protein CASSLVPGRVSDTQYF.

The chain links TRBV4-1 to TRBJ1-3; 8 bases line up with TRBD1. Germline lookup yields CDR1 MGHRA and CDR2 YSYEKL. Losses at the gene ends were 0 bases for V and 2 bases for J; bases not matched to a gene: 9. The length of the CDR3 is 18 residues. The CDR3, as DNA: TGCGCCAGCAGCCAAGATCGTCGGCACAGGGGGACTGGAAACACCATATATTTT. Protein sequence: CASSQDRRHRGTGNTIYF.

This clonotype was detected only a few times. The chain employs TRBV29-1 and TRBJ2-7; 7 positions agree with TRBD1. Germline CDR1 reads SQVTM; CDR2 reads ANQGSEA. The CDR3 totals 12 residues. V trimming: 7 bases; J trimming: 1 base; junction bases outside the gene matches: 4. CDR3 in amino acids: CSALGQSYEQYV. The CDR3 nucleotides read TGCAGCGCTCTGGGACAGTCCTACGAGCAGTACGTC.